The 28 T cell receptor beta chains presented below share a single source sample, sequenced in a study of cytomegalovirus exposure and HLA in healthy donors. 60 Vbeta and 13 Jbeta primers were used in PCR. Using immunoSEQ multiplex PCR, the repertoire was profiled, and TCRdb retains in-frame clones only, with some absent. The sample has over 150,000 clones; approximately 80% are singletons. Specimen: PBMCs. The receptors here all came from a woman aged 25 to 39 in good health and CMV-seropositive.

The chain couples TRBV4-2 to TRBJ2-2; 8 nucleotides line up with TRBD2. The ends lost 4 bases at V and 9 bases at J; junction bases unmatched: 13. The germline V gene encodes CDR1 LGHNA and CDR2 YNFKEQ. This CDR3 region has 16 residues. CDR3 sequence (DNA): TGTGCCAGCAGCCCCCAGCGCGGGGGGCCCTCGAGGGAGCTGTTTTTT. Its translation: CASSPQRGGPSRELFF.

CDR3: CASSKRQGADYEQYF. The CDR3 coding sequence is TGTGCCAGCAGTAAACGACAGGGGGCGGACTACGAGCAGTACTTC. This sequence joins TRBV7-2 and TRBJ2-7, with 10 bases that match TRBD1. The CDR3 has 15 residues. Losses at the gene ends were 6 bases for V and 3 bases for J; bases not matched to a gene: 8. CDR1 and CDR2 (germline): SGHTA, FQGNSA. The complete variable domain, with remaining parts taken from reference TRBV7-2 and TRBJ2-7, reads GAGVSQSPSNKVTEKGKDVELRCDPISGHTALYWYRQSLGQGLEFLIYFQGNSAPDKSGLPSDRFSAERTGGSVSTLTIQRTQQEDSAVYLCASSKRQGADYEQYFGPGTRLTVT.

This chain joins TRBV18 and TRBJ1-1; tentative D call: TRBD1 (6 bases). CDR3 length: 15 residues. Germline CDR1 and CDR2: KGHSH and LQKENI. V shed 6 bases and J shed 1 base, with 15 bases lying between them. CDR3 bases: TGTGCCAGCTCCCAGGGGCCGGCAGGGAACACTGAAGCTTTCTTT. This encodes CASSQGPAGNTEAFF.

The V and J genes are TRBV10-3 and TRBJ2-7, with TRBD1 matching over 8 bases. Looked up from germline, CDR1 is ENHRY and CDR2 is SYGVKD. The CDR3 runs to 14 residues. After removal of 4 bases from V and 2 bases from J, the junction contained 4 bases not matched to a gene. The DNA of the CDR3 is TGTGCCATCAGTGCCGGACAGGGAACCTACGAGCAGTACTTC. Amino acids: CAISAGQGTYEQYF.

This clone is a singleton in its sample. The chain has TRBV5-6 and TRBJ2-7; 9 bases line up with TRBD1. With V trimmed by 4 bases and J by 3 bases, 11 bases remained unmatched. The CDR3 is made up of 16 amino acids. CDR1 and CDR2 (germline): SGHDT, YYEEEE. This CDR3 reads CASSDLPGQGNYEQYF. CDR3 nucleotide sequence: TGTGCCAGCAGCGACCTTCCGGGACAGGGCAACTACGAGCAGTACTTC. The full variable domain, in which reference TRBV5-6 and TRBJ2-7 provide the parts outside the CDR3, is DAGVTQSPTHLIKTRGQQVTLRCSPKSGHDTVSWYQQALGQGPQFIFQYYEEEERQRGNFPDRFSGHQFPNYSSELNVNALLLGDSALYLCASSDLPGQGNYEQYFGPGTRLTVT.

The chain uses TRBV5-1 and TRBJ1-2; D unclear. The length of the CDR3 is 14 residues. Per germline, CDR1 SGHRS and CDR2 YFSETQ. Trimming took 4 bases from V and 2 from J, leaving 12 bases between them. The CDR3 is CASSISTENYGYTF. CDR3 DNA: TGCGCCAGCAGCATCTCAACAGAGAACTATGGCTACACCTTC.

This chain links TRBV5-1 with TRBJ2-1; possibly TRBD2 for D (6 bases). The V gene lost 2 bases and the J gene lost 1 base, with 13 bases spanning the gap. Looked up from germline, CDR1 is SGHRS and CDR2 is YFSETQ. CDR3 length equals 16 residues. In DNA, the CDR3 is TGCGCCAGCAGCTTTTCCCAGGGAGGTTCCTACAATGAGCAGTTCTTC. Its translation is CASSFSQGGSYNEQFF.

The chain uses TRBV7-2 and TRBJ2-5; TRBD1 aligns across 7 bases. Germline trimming cut 6 bases from V and 1 base from J; bases unmatched to any gene: 8. The CDR3 extends over 15 amino acids. Germline assignment: CDR1 SGHTA and CDR2 FQGNSA. The CDR3 DNA sequence: TGTGCCAGCAGTTTTAACAGGGGATCCCAAGAGACCCAGTACTTC. Amino acids: CASSFNRGSQETQYF.

The gene calls are TRBV5-1 and TRBJ2-2; 10 bases fit TRBD1. The CDR3 covers 15 residues. Trimming took 4 bases from V and 5 from J; bases not matched to a gene: 5. Germline assignment: CDR1 SGHRS and CDR2 YFSETQ. DNA of the CDR3: TGCGCCAGCAGCCTGTCGGGACAGGGGACCGGGGAGCTGTTTTTT. As protein: CASSLSGQGTGELFF.

This sequence joins TRBV13 and TRBJ2-1; D remains ambiguous. Germline lookup yields CDR1 PRHDT and CDR2 FYEKMQ (reference sequence). This CDR3 comprises 13 residues. The V end was cut by 5 bases, the J end by 4 bases, with 9 bases between. The CDR3 loop reads CASSPGRYNEQFF. CDR3 DNA sequence: TGTGCCAGCAGCCCCGGTCGATACAATGAGCAGTTCTTC.

V gene TRBV9 combines with J gene TRBJ2-2, with TRBD1 matching over 9 bases. With 3 bases clipped from V and 6 bases from J, the junction kept 6 bases outside the gene matches. CDR3 size: 15 residues. Per germline, CDR1 SGDLS and CDR2 YYNGEE. The CDR3 coding sequence is TGTGCCAGCAGCGGCAGACAGGGGGAGGCCGGGGAGCTGTTTTTT. Its protein product is CASSGRQGEAGELFF.

This chain uses TRBV5-1 with TRBJ1-6; a possible D gene is TRBD1 (6 bases). Per the germline V gene, CDR1 is SGHRS and CDR2 is YFSETQ. This CDR3 comprises 14 residues. V was clipped by 3 bases and J by 10 bases, with 14 bases between them. CDR3 nucleotide sequence: TGCGCCAGCAGCTGGGGAGAAGGGGGATCACCCCTCCACTTT. It specifies CASSWGEGGSPLHF.

In the case of this clone: The junction and the germline gene differ at one end; a read error may be behind it. The same CDR3 is also encoded by other DNA sequences in this sample. The J gene is TRBJ2-7, the V gene TRBV6-1, with 9 bases matching TRBD1. Germline V gives CDR1 MNHNS, CDR2 SASEGT. This CDR3 spans 14 amino acids. The CDR3 nucleotides read TGTGCCAGTAGTGAATGGGACAGGGACTACGAGCAGTACTTC. Protein product: CASSEWDRDYEQYF.

The chain recombines TRBV14 with TRBJ2-1; 7 bases match TRBD2. From germline, CDR1 is SGHDN and CDR2 FVKESK. CDR3 length equals 15 residues. The V and J ends lost 0 bases and 8 bases, in that order; junction bases with no gene match: 7. As DNA, the CDR3 is TGTGCCAGCAGCCAAGATATATGGGGGAGGGATGAGCAGTTCTTC. This encodes CASSQDIWGRDEQFF.

This clone has only one observation. The gene calls are TRBV18 and TRBJ2-3; D perhaps matches TRBD2 (5 bases). CDR3 length: 14 residues. Germline CDR1 KGHSH, CDR2 LQKENI. Trimming removed 4 bases from V and 2 bases from J, with 10 bases in between. Here the CDR3 DNA reads TGTGCCAGCTCACGGACTCTAAACACAGATACGCAGTATTTT. It specifies CASSRTLNTDTQYF.

The J gene is TRBJ1-1, the V gene TRBV6-7; 9 bases fit TRBD1. TRBV6-7 is treated as an ORF (open reading frame) with a function not yet certain. The CDR3 sequence is 16 residues long. The junction had 7 bases not matched to a gene; V was cut back by 5 bases and J by 0 bases. Written as DNA, the CDR3 is TGTGCCAGCAGTCCGGACAGGGGAGGCATGAACACTGAAGCTTTCTTT. This translates into CASSPDRGGMNTEAFF.

DNA for the CDR3: TGTGCCAGTCGCCTAGTCGAGGCCGGATCCTATGGCTACACCTTC. Translating gives CASRLVEAGSYGYTF. The V call is TRBV19, the J call TRBJ1-2; D remains unclear. From germline, CDR1 is LNHDA and CDR2 SQIVND (reference sequence). The V end lost 8 bases, the J end lost 4 bases, and 20 bases lay between the germline ends. There are 15 residues in the CDR3.

V gene TRBV7-8 combines with J gene TRBJ1-5; D is possibly TRBD1 (5 bases). CDR3 length: 14 amino acids. The germline CDR1 and CDR2 sequences are SGHVS and FQNEAQ. The V gene lost 5 bases and the J gene lost 3 bases, with 11 bases spanning the gap. CDR3 amino acids: CASSPGGYNQPQHF. The CDR3 bases are TGTGCCAGCAGCCCGGGGGGGTACAATCAGCCCCAGCATTTT.

The rearrangement uses TRBV29-1 and TRBJ1-3; possibly TRBD1 for D (6 bases). This CDR3 comprises 14 residues. Between the trimmed V and J ends, which lost 0 bases and 2 bases, there was a span of 8 bases. Germline assignment: CDR1 SQVTM and CDR2 ANQGSEA. CDR3 sequence reads: CSVEEGAPGNTIYF. CDR3 sequence (DNA): TGCAGCGTTGAAGAGGGGGCGCCTGGAAACACCATATATTTT. The full variable domain, with the rest looked up from reference TRBV29-1 and TRBJ1-3, is SAVISQKPSRDICQRGTSLTIQCQVDSQVTMMFWYRQQPGQSLTLIATANQGSEATYESGFVIDKFPISRPNLTFSTLTVSNMSPEDSSIYLCSVEEGAPGNTIYFGEGSWLTVV.

V usage is TRBV7-7 and J usage is TRBJ2-7, with D perhaps TRBD1 (6 bases). CDR3 length equals 14 residues. Deletions cut 2 bases from V and 7 bases from J, with 15 bases between. The germline V gene has CDR1 SSHAT and CDR2 FNYEAQ (reference sequence). DNA for the CDR3: TGTGCCAGCAGCTTATCCCGGTCCGGGACAGAGCAGTACTTC. Residues: CASSLSRSGTEQYF.

This chain uses TRBV9 with TRBJ2-5; D might be TRBD1 (5 bases). V gave up 0 bases and J gave up 5 bases, with 8 bases separating them. The CDR3 has 13 residues. Per germline, CDR1 SGDLS and CDR2 YYNGEE. The CDR3 nucleotides read TGTGCCAGCAGCGTAGGGGGCGCGGAGACCCAGTACTTC. Its translation: CASSVGGAETQYF.

This CDR3 is CASSLDRNTGELFF. The CDR3 DNA sequence: TGTGCCAGCAGCTTGGACAGGAACACCGGGGAGCTGTTTTTT. The rearrangement links TRBV7-2 to TRBJ2-2; tentative D call: TRBD1 (6 bases). The CDR3 spans 14 residues. The germline CDR1 and CDR2 sequences are SGHTA and FQGNSA. The ends were cut back, 3 bases at V and 1 base at J, with 6 bases in the middle.

The chain links TRBV5-4 to TRBJ2-5; 9 bases are shared with TRBD1. Gene TRBJ2-7 matches the end of the DNA better, so the J call may be wrong. The germline gives CDR1 SGHNT, CDR2 YYREEE (reference sequence). CDR3 length: 14 residues. The CDR3 reads CASSPQGAYYEQYF. The DNA of the CDR3 is TGTGCCAGCAGTCCACAGGGGGCCTACTACGAGCAGTACTTC.

The CDR3, as DNA: TGTGCCAGCAGCCTCCACGATACATACAGGACGGCGGATGGCTACACCTTC. Translation: CASSLHDTYRTADGYTF. The genes are TRBV7-2 and TRBJ1-2, with a possible D match to TRBD1 (5 bases). The CDR3 has 17 amino acids. V shed 5 bases and J shed 6 bases, with 25 bases lying between them. In germline, CDR1 is SGHTA, CDR2 FQGNSA.

The chain links TRBV2 to TRBJ1-2; 8 bases agree with TRBD1. The CDR3 is made up of 14 amino acids. V gave up 2 bases and J gave up 8 bases; unmatched junction bases: 7. Per the germline V gene, CDR1 is SNHLY and CDR2 is FYNNEI. The CDR3 DNA is TGTGCCAGCAGTGAACAGGGGGCGTTCCGAGGCTACACCTTC. This gives the protein CASSEQGAFRGYTF.

The gene calls are TRBV13 and TRBJ2-2, with 8 bases aligning to TRBD2. CDR1 is PRHDT and CDR2 is FYEKMQ in the germline V gene (reference sequence). This CDR3 is built from 17 residues. After removal of 0 bases from V and 1 base from J, the junction contained 4 bases not matched to a gene. The CDR3 reads CASSLGLGTRNTGELFF. For the CDR3, the DNA is TGTGCCAGCAGCTTAGGCCTTGGGACTAGGAACACCGGGGAGCTGTTTTTT.

This chain joins TRBV7-9 and TRBJ1-3; a weak D match, TRBD1 (5 bases). CDR1 is SEHNR, CDR2 FQNEAQ, per germline (reference sequence). The CDR3 spans 14 residues. V gave up 6 bases and J gave up 2 bases, with 11 bases separating them. The CDR3 coding sequence is TGTGCCAGCAGGGGAGGGGTCACTGGAAACACCATATATTTT. Protein: CASRGGVTGNTIYF.

The chain uses TRBV6-5 and TRBJ1-2, with TRBD1 identical over 7 bases. The CDR3 consists of 14 residues. Germline V gene sequence: CDR1 MNHEY, CDR2 SVGAGI. V lost 6 bases to trimming and J lost 0 bases; unmatched junction nucleotides: 4. The CDR3 DNA sequence: TGTGCCAGCAGAAGAACAGGGGCTAACTATGGCTACACCTTC. This encodes CASRRTGANYGYTF.